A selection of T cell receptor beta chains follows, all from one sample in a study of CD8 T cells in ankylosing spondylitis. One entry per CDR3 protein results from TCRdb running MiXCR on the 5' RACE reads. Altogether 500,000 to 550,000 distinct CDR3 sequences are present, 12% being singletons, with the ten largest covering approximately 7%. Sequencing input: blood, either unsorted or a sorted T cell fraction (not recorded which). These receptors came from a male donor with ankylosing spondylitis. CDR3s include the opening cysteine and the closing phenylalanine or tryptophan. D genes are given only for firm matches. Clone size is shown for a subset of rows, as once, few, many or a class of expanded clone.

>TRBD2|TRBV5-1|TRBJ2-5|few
TGCGCCAGCAGCTTGGCTTCCGGGACTAGCGGGAGTGAGACCCAGTACTTC
CASSLASGTSGSETQYF
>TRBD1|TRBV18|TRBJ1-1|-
TGTGCCAGCTCACGTACTGACAGGGAGGCTGAAGCTTTCTTT
CASSRTDREAEAFF
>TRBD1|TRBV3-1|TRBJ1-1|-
TGTGCCAGCAGCCAGGCGGACAGGGACTCTGAAGCTTTCTTT
CASSQADRDSEAFF
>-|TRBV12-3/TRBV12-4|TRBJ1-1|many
TGTGCCAGCAGGCAAGACAGCACTGAAGCTTTCTTT
CASRQDSTEAFF
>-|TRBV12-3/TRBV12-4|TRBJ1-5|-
TGTGCCAGCAGTCCCCACTATAGCAATCAGCCCCAGCATTTT
CASSPHYSNQPQHF
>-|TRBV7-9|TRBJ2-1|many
TGTGCCAGCAGCTTTCTGAATGAGCAGTTCTTC
CASSFLNEQFF
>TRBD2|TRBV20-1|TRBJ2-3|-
TGCAGTGACAGAGCGGGGGGCGGGGCAGATACGCAGTATTTT
CSDRAGGGADTQYF
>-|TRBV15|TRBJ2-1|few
TGTGCCACCGGGTGGAATGAGCAGTTCTTC
CATGWNEQFF
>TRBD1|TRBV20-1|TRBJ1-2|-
TGCAGTGCTGTACAGGGGGAACGATTAGGAGGCTACACCTTC
CSAVQGERLGGYTF
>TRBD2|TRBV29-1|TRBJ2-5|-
TGCAGCGTACGGGACTATACAGAGACCCAGTACTTC
CSVRDYTETQYF
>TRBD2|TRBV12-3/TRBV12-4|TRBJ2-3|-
TGTGCCAGCAGCCCAACTAGCGGGGGCCGAGATACGCAGTATTTT
CASSPTSGGRDTQYF
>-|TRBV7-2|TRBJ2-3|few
TGTGCCAGCATCACCGCAGTGGGGGAGTTCACAGATACGCAGTATTTT
CASITAVGEFTDTQYF
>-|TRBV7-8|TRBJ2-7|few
TGTGCCAGCAGCTCTCTAGAAGAGCAGTACTTC
CASSSLEEQYF
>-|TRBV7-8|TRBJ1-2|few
TGTGCCAGCAGCTTAGCGCGGGGGCAAACGGGCTACACCTTC
CASSLARGQTGYTF
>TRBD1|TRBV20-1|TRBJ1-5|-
TGCAGTGCTAGAAAGATAGGACAGGGCAATCAGCCCCAGCATTTT
CSARKIGQGNQPQHF
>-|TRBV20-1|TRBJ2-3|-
TGCAGTGCTATCCGGGACCGAGGGACAGATACGCAGTATTTT
CSAIRDRGTDTQYF
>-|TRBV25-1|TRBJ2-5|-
TGTGCCAGCAGCTCCCTTCTGAGAGAACAAGAGACCCAGTACTTC
CASSSLLREQETQYF
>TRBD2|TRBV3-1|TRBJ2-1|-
TGTGCCAGCAGCCGAAGCGGGGCCAACAATGAGCAGTTCTTC
CASSRSGANNEQFF
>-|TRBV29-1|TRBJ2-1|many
TGCAGCGTTCGGGCAGGGGCAGGGAATGAGCAGTTCTTC
CSVRAGAGNEQFF
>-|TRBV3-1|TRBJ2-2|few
TGTGCCAGCAGCCCCGGAGCCGGTTCCGGGGAGCTGTTTTTT
CASSPGAGSGELFF
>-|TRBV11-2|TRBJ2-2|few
TGTGCCAGCAGCTTCAGGGGCAGTTTTATCCTGACTGGGGAGCTGTTTTTT
CASSFRGSFILTGELFF
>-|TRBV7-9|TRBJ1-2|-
TGTGCCAGCAGCCTGCAGGGTGTCGTCTATGGCTACACCTTC
CASSLQGVVYGYTF
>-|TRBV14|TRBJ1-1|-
TGTGCCAGCAGCCTAGCTACGACATACAACACTGAAGCTTTCTTT
CASSLATTYNTEAFF
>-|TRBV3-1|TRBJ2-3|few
TGTGCCAGCAGCCAATGGGCGGAAGATACGCAGTATTTT
CASSQWAEDTQYF
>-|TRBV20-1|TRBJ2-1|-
TGCAGTGCTAGTAGGGCGAGGGGCAATGAGCAGTTCTTC
CSASRARGNEQFF
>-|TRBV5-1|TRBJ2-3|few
TGCGCCAGCACTCCCCAAGTTAGCACAGATACGCAGTATTTT
CASTPQVSTDTQYF
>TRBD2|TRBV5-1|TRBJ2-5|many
TGCGCCAGCAGCCCTGTAGGCGGGAGAGGAGAGACCCAGTACTTC
CASSPVGGRGETQYF
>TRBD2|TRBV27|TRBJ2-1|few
TGTGCCAGCAGTTTAAACCGACTAGCGGGAGGCTATGAGCAGTTCTTC
CASSLNRLAGGYEQFF
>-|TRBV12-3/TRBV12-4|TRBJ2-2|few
TGTGCCAGCAGTTTAGCCTGGGGAGGTACCGGGGAGCTGTTTTTT
CASSLAWGGTGELFF
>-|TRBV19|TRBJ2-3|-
TGTGCCAGTAGTATAGGGAATGGACTGAGCACAGATACGCAGTATTTT
CASSIGNGLSTDTQYF
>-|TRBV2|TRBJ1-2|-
TGTGCCAGCAAAGATTTCTCAGCTAACTATGGCTACACCTTC
CASKDFSANYGYTF
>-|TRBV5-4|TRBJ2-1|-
TGTGCCAGCAGCTTCGGGTTCGAGCAGTTCTTC
CASSFGFEQFF
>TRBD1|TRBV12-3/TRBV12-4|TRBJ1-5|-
TGTGCCAGCAGTTCAGGGAAAACAGGGGGCAGATGGAGCAATCAGCCCCAGCATTTT
CASSSGKTGGRWSNQPQHF
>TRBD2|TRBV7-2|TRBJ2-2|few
TGTGCCAGCAGCTTAGGCTACGCTAGCGGGAGTACCGGGGAGCTGTTTTTT
CASSLGYASGSTGELFF